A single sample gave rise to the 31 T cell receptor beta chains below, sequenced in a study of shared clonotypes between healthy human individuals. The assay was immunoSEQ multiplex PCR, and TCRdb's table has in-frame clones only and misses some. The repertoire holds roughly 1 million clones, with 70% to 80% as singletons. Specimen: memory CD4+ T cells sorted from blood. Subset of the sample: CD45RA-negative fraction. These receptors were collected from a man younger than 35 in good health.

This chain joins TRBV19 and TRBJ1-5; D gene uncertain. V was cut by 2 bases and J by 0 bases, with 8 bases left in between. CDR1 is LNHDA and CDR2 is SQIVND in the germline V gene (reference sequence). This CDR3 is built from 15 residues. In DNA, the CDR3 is TGTGCCAGTAGTATACCCGGATATAGCAATCAGCCCCAGCATTTT. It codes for CASSIPGYSNQPQHF.

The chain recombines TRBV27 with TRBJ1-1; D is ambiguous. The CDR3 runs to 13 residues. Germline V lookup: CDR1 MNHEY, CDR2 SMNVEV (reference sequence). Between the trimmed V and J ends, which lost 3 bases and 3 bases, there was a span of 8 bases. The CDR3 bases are TGTGCCAGCAGTTTTACAAAAGACACTGAAGCTTTCTTT. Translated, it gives CASSFTKDTEAFF.

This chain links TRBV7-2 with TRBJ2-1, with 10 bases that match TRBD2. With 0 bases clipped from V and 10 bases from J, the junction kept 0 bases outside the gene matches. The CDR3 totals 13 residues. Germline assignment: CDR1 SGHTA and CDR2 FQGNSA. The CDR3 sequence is CASSLALAGEQFF. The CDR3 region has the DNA TGTGCCAGCAGCTTAGCACTAGCGGGGGAGCAGTTCTTC.

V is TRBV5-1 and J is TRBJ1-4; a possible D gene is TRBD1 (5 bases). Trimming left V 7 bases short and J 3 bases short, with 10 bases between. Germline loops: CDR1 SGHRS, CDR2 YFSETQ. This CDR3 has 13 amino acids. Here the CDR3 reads CASSDRPNEKLFF. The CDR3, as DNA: TGCGCCAGCTCCGACAGACCTAATGAAAAACTGTTTTTT.

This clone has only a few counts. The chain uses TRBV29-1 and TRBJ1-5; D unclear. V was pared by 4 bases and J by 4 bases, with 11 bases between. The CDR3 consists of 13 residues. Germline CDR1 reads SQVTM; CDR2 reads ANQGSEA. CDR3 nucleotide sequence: TGCAGCGTTGCGAACGGTGGGAATCAGCCCCAGCATTTT. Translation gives CSVANGGNQPQHF.

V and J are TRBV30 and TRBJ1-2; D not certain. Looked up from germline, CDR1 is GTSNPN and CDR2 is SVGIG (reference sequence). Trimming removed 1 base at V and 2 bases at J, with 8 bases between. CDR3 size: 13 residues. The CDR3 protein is CAWSGRMNYGYTF. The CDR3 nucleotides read TGTGCCTGGAGTGGACGGATGAACTATGGCTACACCTTC.

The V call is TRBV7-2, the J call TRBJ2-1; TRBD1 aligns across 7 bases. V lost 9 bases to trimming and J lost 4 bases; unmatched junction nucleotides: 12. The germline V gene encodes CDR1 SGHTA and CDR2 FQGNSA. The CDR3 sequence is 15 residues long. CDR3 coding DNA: TGTGCCAGTACCGTCGGGACAGCGGTATACAATGAGCAGTTCTTC. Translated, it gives CASTVGTAVYNEQFF.

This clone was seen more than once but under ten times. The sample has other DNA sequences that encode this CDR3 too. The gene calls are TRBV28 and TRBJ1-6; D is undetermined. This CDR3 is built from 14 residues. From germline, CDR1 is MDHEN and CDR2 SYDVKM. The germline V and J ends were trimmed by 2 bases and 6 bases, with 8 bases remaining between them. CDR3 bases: TGTGCCAGCAGTTTAAGGCGGGGTAATTCACCCCTCCACTTT. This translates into CASSLRRGNSPLHF.

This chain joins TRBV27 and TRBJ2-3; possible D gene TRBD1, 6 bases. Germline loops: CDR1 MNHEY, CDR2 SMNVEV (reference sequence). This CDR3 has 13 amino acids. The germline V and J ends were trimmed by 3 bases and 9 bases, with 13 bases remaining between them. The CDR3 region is CASSLTRGDTQYF. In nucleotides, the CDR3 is TGTGCCAGCAGTTTGACCAGGGGTGACACGCAGTATTTT.

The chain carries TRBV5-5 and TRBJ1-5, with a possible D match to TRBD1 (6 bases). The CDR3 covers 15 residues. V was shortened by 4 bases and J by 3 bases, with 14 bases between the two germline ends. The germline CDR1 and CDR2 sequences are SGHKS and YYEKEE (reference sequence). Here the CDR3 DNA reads TGTGCCAGCAGCCGCTCGGGGGCCCCCAATCAGCCCCAGCATTTT. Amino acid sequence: CASSRSGAPNQPQHF. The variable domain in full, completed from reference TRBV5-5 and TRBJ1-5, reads DAGVTQSPTHLIKTRGQQVTLRCSPISGHKSVSWYQQVLGQGPQFIFQYYEKEERGRGNFPDRFSARQFPNYSSELNVNALLLGDSALYLCASSRSGAPNQPQHFGDGTRLSIL.

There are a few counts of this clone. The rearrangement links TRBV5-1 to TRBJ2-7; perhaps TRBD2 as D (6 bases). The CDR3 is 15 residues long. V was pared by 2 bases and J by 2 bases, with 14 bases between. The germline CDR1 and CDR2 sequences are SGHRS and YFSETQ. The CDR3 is CASSFGFGGTYEQYF. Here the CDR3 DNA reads TGCGCCAGCAGCTTCGGGTTCGGCGGGACCTACGAGCAGTACTTC. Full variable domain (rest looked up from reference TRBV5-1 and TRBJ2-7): KAGVTQTPRYLIKTRGQQVTLSCSPISGHRSVSWYQQTPGQGLQFLFEYFSETQRNKGNFPGRFSGRQFSNSRSEMNVSTLELGDSALYLCASSFGFGGTYEQYFGPGTRLTVT.

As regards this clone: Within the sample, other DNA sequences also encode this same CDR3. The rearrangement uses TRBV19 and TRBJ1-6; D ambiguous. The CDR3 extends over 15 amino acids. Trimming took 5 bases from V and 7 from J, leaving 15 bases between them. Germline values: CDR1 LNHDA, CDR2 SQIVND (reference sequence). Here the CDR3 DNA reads TGTGCCAGTAGTCTCACGGGAGGGTCCAATTCACCCCTCCACTTT. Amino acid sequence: CASSLTGGSNSPLHF.

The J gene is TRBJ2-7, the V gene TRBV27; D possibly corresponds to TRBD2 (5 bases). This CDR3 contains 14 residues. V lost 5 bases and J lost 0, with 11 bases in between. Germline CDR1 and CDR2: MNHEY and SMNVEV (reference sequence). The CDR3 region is CASSRGLTSYEQYF. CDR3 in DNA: TGTGCCAGCAGTCGAGGACTTACCTCCTACGAGCAGTACTTC.

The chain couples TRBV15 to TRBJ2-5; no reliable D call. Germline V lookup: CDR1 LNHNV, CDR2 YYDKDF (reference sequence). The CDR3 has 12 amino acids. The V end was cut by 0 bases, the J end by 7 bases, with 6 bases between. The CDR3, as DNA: TGTGCCACCAGCAGAGATCCCCTGACCCAGTACTTC. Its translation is CATSRDPLTQYF.

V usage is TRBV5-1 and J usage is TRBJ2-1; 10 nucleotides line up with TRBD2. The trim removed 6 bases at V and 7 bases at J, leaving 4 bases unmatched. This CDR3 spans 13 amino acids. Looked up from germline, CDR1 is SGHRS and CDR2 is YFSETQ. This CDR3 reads CASTTSGVNEQFF. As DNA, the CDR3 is TGCGCCAGCACAACTAGCGGGGTAAATGAGCAGTTCTTC.

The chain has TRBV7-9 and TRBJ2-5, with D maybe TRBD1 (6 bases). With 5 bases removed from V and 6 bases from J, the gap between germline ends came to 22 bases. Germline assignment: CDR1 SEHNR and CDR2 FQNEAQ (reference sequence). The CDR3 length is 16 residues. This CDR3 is CASSPLTAGDVKTQYF. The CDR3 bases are TGTGCCAGCAGCCCCCTGACGGCAGGGGACGTTAAGACCCAGTACTTC.

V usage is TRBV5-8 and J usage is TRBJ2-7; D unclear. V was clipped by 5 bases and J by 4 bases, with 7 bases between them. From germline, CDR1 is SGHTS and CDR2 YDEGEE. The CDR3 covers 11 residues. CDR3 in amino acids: CASSSIYEQYF. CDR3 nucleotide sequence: TGTGCCAGCAGTTCGATATACGAGCAGTACTTC.

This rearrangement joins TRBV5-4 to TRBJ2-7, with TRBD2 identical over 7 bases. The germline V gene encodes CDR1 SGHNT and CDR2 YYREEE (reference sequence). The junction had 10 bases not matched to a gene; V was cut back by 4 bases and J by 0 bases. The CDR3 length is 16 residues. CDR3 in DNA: TGTGCCAGCAGCCCTGGCGGGCTAGCGGCCTCCTACGAGCAGTACTTC. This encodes CASSPGGLAASYEQYF. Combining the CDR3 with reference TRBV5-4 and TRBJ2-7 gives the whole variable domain ETGVTQSPTHLIKTRGQQVTLRCSSQSGHNTVSWYQQALGQGPQFIFQYYREEENGRGNFPPRFSGLQFPNYSSELNVNALELDDSALYLCASSPGGLAASYEQYFGPGTRLTVT.

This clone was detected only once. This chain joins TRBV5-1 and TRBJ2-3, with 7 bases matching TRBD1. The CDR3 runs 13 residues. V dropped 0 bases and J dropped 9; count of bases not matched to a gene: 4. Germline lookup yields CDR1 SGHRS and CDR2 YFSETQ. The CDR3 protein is CASSLVQGGTQYF. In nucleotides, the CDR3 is TGCGCCAGCAGCTTGGTCCAAGGGGGCACGCAGTATTTT.

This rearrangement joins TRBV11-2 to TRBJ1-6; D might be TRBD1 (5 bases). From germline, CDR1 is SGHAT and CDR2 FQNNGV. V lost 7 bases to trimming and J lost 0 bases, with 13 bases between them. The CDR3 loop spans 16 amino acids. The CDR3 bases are TGTGCCAGCACAATGGACGGACACTCCTATAATTCACCCCTCCACTTT. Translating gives CASTMDGHSYNSPLHF.

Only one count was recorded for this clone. Here the CDR3 reads CASSPRGRVGETQYF. Here the CDR3 DNA reads TGTGCCAGCAGCCCCCGAGGGAGGGTAGGGGAGACCCAGTACTTC. V gene TRBV5-5 combines with J gene TRBJ2-5, with 7 bases matching TRBD2. Germline CDR1 is SGHKS and CDR2 is YYEKEE (reference sequence). The CDR3 extends over 15 amino acids. The V gene end was trimmed by 4 bases and the J gene end by 5 bases; junction bases not matched to a gene: 11.

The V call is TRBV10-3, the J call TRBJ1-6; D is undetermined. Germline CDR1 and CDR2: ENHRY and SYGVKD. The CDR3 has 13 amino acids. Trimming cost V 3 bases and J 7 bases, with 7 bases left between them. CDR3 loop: CAISDAGNSPLHF. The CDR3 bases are TGTGCCATCAGTGACGCTGGGAATTCACCCCTCCACTTT.

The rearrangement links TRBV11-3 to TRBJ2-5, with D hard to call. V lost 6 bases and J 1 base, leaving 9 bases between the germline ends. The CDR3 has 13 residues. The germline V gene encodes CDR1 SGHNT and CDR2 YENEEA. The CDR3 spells CASSGGSQETQYF. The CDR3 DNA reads TGTGCCAGCAGTGGCGGATCCCAAGAGACCCAGTACTTC.

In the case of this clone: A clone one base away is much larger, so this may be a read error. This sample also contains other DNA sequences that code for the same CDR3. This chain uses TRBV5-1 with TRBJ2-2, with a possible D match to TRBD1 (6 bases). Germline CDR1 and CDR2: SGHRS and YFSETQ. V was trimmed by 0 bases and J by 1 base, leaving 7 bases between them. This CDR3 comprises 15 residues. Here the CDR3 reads CASSLGGQNTGELFF. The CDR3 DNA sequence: TGCGCCAGCAGCTTGGGGGGACAGAACACCGGGGAGCTGTTTTTT.

The DNA for the CDR3 is TGTGCCAGCAGCTTGTCACTAGCTGACACCGGGGAGCTGTTTTTT. Encoded protein: CASSLSLADTGELFF. This rearrangement joins TRBV7-2 to TRBJ2-2; tentative D call: TRBD2 (6 bases). Per germline, CDR1 SGHTA and CDR2 FQGNSA. V was clipped by 3 bases and J by 3 bases, with 11 bases between them. The CDR3 has 15 residues. Variable domain in full (rest from reference TRBV7-2 and TRBJ2-2): GAGVSQSPSNKVTEKGKDVELRCDPISGHTALYWYRQSLGQGLEFLIYFQGNSAPDKSGLPSDRFSAERTGGSVSTLTIQRTQQEDSAVYLCASSLSLADTGELFFGEGSRLTVL.

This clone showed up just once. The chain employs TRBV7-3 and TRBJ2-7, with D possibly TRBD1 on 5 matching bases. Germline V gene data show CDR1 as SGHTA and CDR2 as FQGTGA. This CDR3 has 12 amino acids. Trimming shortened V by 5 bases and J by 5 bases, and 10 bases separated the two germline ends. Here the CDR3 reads CASSGQGNEQYF. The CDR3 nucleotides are TGTGCCAGCAGCGGTCAGGGTAACGAGCAGTACTTC.

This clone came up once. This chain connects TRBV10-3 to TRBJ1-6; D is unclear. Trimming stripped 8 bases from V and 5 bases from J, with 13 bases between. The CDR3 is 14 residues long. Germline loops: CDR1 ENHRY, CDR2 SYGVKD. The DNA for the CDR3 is TGTGCCATCGGTAGGGCGATTGATAATTCACCCCTCCACTTT. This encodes CAIGRAIDNSPLHF.

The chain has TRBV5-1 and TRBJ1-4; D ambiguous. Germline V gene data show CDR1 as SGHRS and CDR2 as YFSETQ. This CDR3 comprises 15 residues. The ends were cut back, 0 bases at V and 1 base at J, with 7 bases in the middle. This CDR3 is CASSLDGKTNEKLFF. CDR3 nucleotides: TGCGCCAGCAGCTTGGATGGCAAAACTAATGAAAAACTGTTTTTT.

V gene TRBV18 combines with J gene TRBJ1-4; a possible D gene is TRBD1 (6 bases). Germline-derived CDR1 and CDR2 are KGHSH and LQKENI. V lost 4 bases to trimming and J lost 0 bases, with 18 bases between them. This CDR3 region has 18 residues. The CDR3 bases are TGTGCCAGCTCACGGCTTGGGACAAGGGAAACAACTAATGAAAAACTGTTTTTT. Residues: CASSRLGTRETTNEKLFF.

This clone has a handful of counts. The CDR3 region has the DNA TGTGCCAGCACTGACAGGGGAGGTACCGGGGAGCTGTTTTTT. Protein product: CASTDRGGTGELFF. The chain joins TRBV6-5 to TRBJ2-2, with 8 bases matching TRBD1. Trimming cost V 7 bases and J 5 bases; bases outside gene matches: 6. This CDR3 is built from 14 residues. Per the germline V gene, CDR1 is MNHEY and CDR2 is SVGAGI.

In nucleotides, the CDR3 is TGTGCCAGCAGCCAGCAGGGGGCGCTCGCCGGGGAGCTGTTTTTT. Amino acid sequence: CASSQQGALAGELFF. The chain joins TRBV9 to TRBJ2-2; 8 nucleotides match TRBD1. The CDR3 has 15 residues. The germline CDR1 and CDR2 sequences are SGDLS and YYNGEE. The trim removed 4 bases at V and 6 bases at J, leaving 8 bases unmatched. The full variable domain, completed using reference TRBV9 and TRBJ2-2, is DSGVTQTPKHLITATGQRVTLRCSPRSGDLSVYWYQQSLDQGLQFLIQYYNGEERAKGNILERFSAQQFPDLHSELNLSSLELGDSALYFCASSQQGALAGELFFGEGSRLTVL.